This T cell receptor (beta chain) was found in a study of cytomegalovirus exposure and HLA in healthy donors. The V end was cut by 8 bases, the J end by 6 bases, with 12 bases between. CDR3 length: 12 residues. Germline values: CDR1 SNHLY, CDR2 FYNNEI. A multiplex PCR was run with 60 Vbeta primers and 13 Jbeta primers. The method was immunoSEQ multiplex PCR; TCRdb's version includes in-frame clones alone and lacks a portion of them. This table holds 150,000 to 200,000 clones, around four fifths found once. The genes are TRBV2 and TRBJ2-3, with TRBD1 as a possible D gene (5 bases). Sequences were obtained from PBMCs. This TCR derives from a male donor in good health and CMV-seropositive. The CDR3 DNA follows: TGTGCCAGCGATAGACAGCGTGATACGCAGTATTTT. Amino acid sequence: CASDRQRDTQYF.